The rows below give T cell receptor beta chains drawn from one sample of a study of STAT3 mutations in large granular lymphocyte leukemia. Measured with immunoSEQ multiplex PCR; TCRdb has only the in-frame clones, and not every one. Seen here are about 39,000 clones, 81% observed once, and the top ten hold less than 0.55%. Input material: PBMCs. All receptors come from a human donor with T large granular lymphocyte leukemia. Some clones in this sample may be carry-over from other donors' samples. Both conserved end residues are part of each CDR3. The D gene is left open where the match is weak. Some rows have no size entry. The others give once, few or many, or a class for an expanded clone.

v_gene,d_gene,j_gene,abundance,CDR3nt,CDR3aa
TRBV5-5,NA,TRBJ2-3,NA,TGTGCCAGCAGCTTGGGTGGATCTATTACAGATACGCAGTATTTT,CASSLGGSITDTQYF
TRBV30,NA,TRBJ2-3,NA,TGTGCCTGGAGGTATGGCGGGTACACAGATACGCAGTATTTT,CAWRYGGYTDTQYF
TRBV28,NA,TRBJ1-2,NA,TGTGCCATCCAGGGAGACTATGGCTACACCTTC,CAIQGDYGYTF
TRBV7-9,NA,TRBJ2-2,once,TGCGCCAGCAGCCCAGGGACAAACACCGGGGAGCTGTTTTTT,CASSPGTNTGELFF
TRBV28,NA,TRBJ1-6,NA,TGTGCCAGCACCCCCACGCCGTCCTATAATTCACCCCTCCACTTT,CASTPTPSYNSPLHF
TRBV30,TRBD1,TRBJ1-1,NA,TGTGCCTGCAACCCAGGACAGGGGAACACTGAAGCTTTCTTT,CACNPGQGNTEAFF
TRBV18,NA,TRBJ2-7,NA,TGTGCCAGCTCAACGATCCGTGGGGGAAGCTCCTACGAGCAGTACTTC,CASSTIRGGSSYEQYF
TRBV29-1,NA,TRBJ2-7,NA,TGCAGCGTGGCCGGGACTCTACCACGCGAGCAGTACTTC,CSVAGTLPREQYF
TRBV28,NA,TRBJ2-7,once,TGTGCCAGCAGGCAGGGGTCCTACGAGCAGTACTTC,CASRQGSYEQYF
TRBV27,NA,TRBJ1-5,NA,TGTGCCAGCAGTTATGGGCCAGGCGGAAATCAGCCCCAGCATTTT,CASSYGPGGNQPQHF
TRBV28,NA,TRBJ2-3,NA,TGTGCCAGCAGTTTATCGGCCCACACAGATACGCAGTATTTT,CASSLSAHTDTQYF
TRBV18,NA,TRBJ1-5,NA,TGTGCCAGCTCACCTTCAAGTCCGGATCAGCCCCAGCATTTT,CASSPSSPDQPQHF
TRBV18,NA,TRBJ1-6,few,TGTGCCAGCTCACCCGGGGGTACCGATTCACCCCTCCACTTT,CASSPGGTDSPLHF
TRBV27,TRBD1,TRBJ2-7,NA,TGTGCCAGCAGTTTAAGCAGGGGGTACGAGCAGTACTTC,CASSLSRGYEQYF
TRBV4-1,NA,TRBJ1-5,NA,TGCGCCAGCAGCCAAGATGGGGACACGACCCAGCATTTT,CASSQDGDTTQHF
TRBV10-2,NA,TRBJ2-3,once,TGCGCCAGCAGTGTTTTGGAATATACGCAGTATTTT,CASSVLEYTQYF
TRBV7-2,NA,TRBJ1-4,NA,TGTGCCAGCAGCGCCACAGGGCCCCAGAGGGTAAAACTGTTTTTT,CASSATGPQRVKLFF
TRBV7-2,NA,TRBJ1-5,NA,TGTGCCAGCAGCTTACGGGAGGACCAGCCCCAGCATTTT,CASSLREDQPQHF
TRBV7-9,NA,TRBJ1-2,NA,TGTGCCAGCAGCTTAGATGTGTATGGCTACACCTTC,CASSLDVYGYTF
TRBV13,NA,TRBJ1-6,NA,TGTGCCAGCAGCCGGGGATCCTATAATTCACCCCTCCACTTT,CASSRGSYNSPLHF
TRBV4-1,NA,TRBJ1-3,NA,TGCGCCAGCAGCCAAGGGGCCTTGTCTGGAAACACCATATATTTT,CASSQGALSGNTIYF
TRBV19,NA,TRBJ1-5,NA,TGTGCCAGTAGTACATTTACAGGGTTGGTAGGGCAGCCCCAGCATTTT,CASSTFTGLVGQPQHF